A selection of T cell receptor beta chains follows, all from one sample in a study of T cells in Graves' hyperthyroidism and ophthalmopathy. TCRdb passed the multiplex PCR reads through MiXCR, listing each CDR3 protein once. The profile shows a few hundred thousand distinct CDR3 sequences, 20% to 30% of them singletons. Sequenced input: blood. The receptors derive from a man aged 45-65 years with Graves' hyperthyroidism. Both conserved end residues are part of each CDR3. Each record gives: V gene, D gene, J gene, CDR3 protein. The D gene is left open where the match is weak.

>TRBV7-2|TRBD2|TRBJ2-1
CASSLTSSGGYNEQFF
>TRBV2|NA|TRBJ1-2
CASSFDGDNYGYTF
>TRBV28|TRBD1|TRBJ2-2
CASIPGQYTGELFF
>TRBV3-1|NA|TRBJ2-1
CASSQDPGAGNEQFF
>TRBV4-2|TRBD2|TRBJ2-3
CASSQDGQLGAGVADTQYF
>TRBV7-9|TRBD2|TRBJ2-7
CASSLGSLREGSYEQYF
>TRBV20-1|NA|TRBJ2-1
CSGDLSNEQFF
>TRBV19|NA|TRBJ2-7
CASSTFQEVHEQYF
>TRBV5-1|TRBD2|TRBJ2-1
CASQLAGAYNEQFF
>TRBV27|NA|TRBJ1-1
CASSLSWPGEWTEAFF
>TRBV6-5|NA|TRBJ2-6
CASSYWRRGSGANVLTF
>TRBV7-9|NA|TRBJ2-1
CASSRPQVGEEQFF
>TRBV7-9|TRBD2|TRBJ2-7
CASSSTSGRGEQYF
>TRBV5-1|NA|TRBJ2-3
CASSLQTGGTDTQYF
>TRBV11-2|NA|TRBJ1-1
CASGTSDRPEAFF
>TRBV12-3/TRBV12-4|NA|TRBJ2-2
CASSFLTGTGRDSGSPTGELFF
>TRBV11-2|TRBD2|TRBJ2-5
CASSFSGEETQYF
>TRBV5-1|NA|TRBJ2-1
CASSSPGDEQFF
>TRBV5-6|NA|TRBJ1-2
CASSLDRAVFYGYTF
>TRBV3-1|NA|TRBJ1-2
CASSWGGTGGYTF
>TRBV5-1|TRBD1|TRBJ1-6
CASSFTGTGGADSPLHF
>TRBV29-1|TRBD1|TRBJ2-2
CSATPGQGNTGELFF
>TRBV19|TRBD1|TRBJ2-7
CASSIPGTGSYEQYF
>TRBV6-2/TRBV6-3|TRBD1|TRBJ1-1
CASIDRGNTEAFF
>TRBV5-1|TRBD1|TRBJ2-5
CASSADREAQYF
>TRBV11-2|TRBD2|TRBJ2-5
CASSDASGNQETQYF
>TRBV29-1|NA|TRBJ2-3
CSEKAKGLDTQYF
>TRBV18|NA|TRBJ2-7
CASSPRTEMQYF
>TRBV5-6|NA|TRBJ1-2
CASSFGGYSMTERYGYTF
>TRBV7-3|NA|TRBJ2-3
CASSLSTRSTQYF
>TRBV9|NA|TRBJ1-5
CASSAGLSNQPQHF
>TRBV10-3|TRBD1|TRBJ2-3
CAISEVTGMTDTQYF
>TRBV24-1|NA|TRBJ2-3
CATSDRDGRQDTQYF
>TRBV3-1|NA|TRBJ1-1
CASSLLEFTEAFF
>TRBV28|TRBD2|TRBJ2-1
CASTPSGSWNEQFF
>TRBV5-1|NA|TRBJ2-7
CASSSQDLYEQYF
>TRBV3-1|NA|TRBJ2-7
CASSQEVRNAYEQYF
>TRBV7-8|NA|TRBJ2-5
CASSSGSGGVQETQYF
>TRBV27|TRBD2|TRBJ2-1
CASRPIAGGLWNEQFF
>TRBV2|NA|TRBJ1-5
CASSPDTGRGQPQHF
>TRBV9|NA|TRBJ1-1
CASSPRALGADTEAFF